The 19 T cell receptor beta chains presented below share a single source sample, sequenced in a study of cytomegalovirus exposure and HLA in healthy donors. 60 Vbeta and 13 Jbeta primers were used in PCR. Assay: immunoSEQ multiplex PCR; the TCRdb copy retains only in-frame clones and omits some. This sample has over 120,000 clones; over 70% occur once, and the top ten carry about 6.4%. Sequencing used PBMCs. These TCRs come from a man aged 25-40 years in good health and CMV-seronegative.

About this clone itself: One junction end disagrees with the germline gene, perhaps due to a read error. The rearrangement joins TRBV20-1 to TRBJ2-7; the match to TRBD1 covers 11 bases. This CDR3 comprises 11 residues. Germline CDR1 reads DFQATT; CDR2 reads SNEGSKA (reference sequence). Here the CDR3 reads CSAKGGTGGDF. The CDR3 nucleotides are TGCAGTGCTAAGGGGGGGACAGGGGGTGACTTC.

The chain is built from TRBV6-5 and TRBJ1-1, with D uncertain. This CDR3 spans 13 amino acids. Trimming shortened V by 1 base and J by 7 bases, and 10 bases separated the two germline ends. From germline, CDR1 is MNHEY and CDR2 SVGAGI. The CDR3 loop reads CASSYYTDGEAFF. The CDR3 coding sequence is TGTGCCAGCAGTTACTACACCGATGGTGAAGCTTTCTTT.

The chain carries TRBV2 and TRBJ1-5; 7 bases are a match to TRBD1. The length of the CDR3 is 14 residues. Germline values: CDR1 SNHLY, CDR2 FYNNEI. J lost 3 bases, V lost 4 bases, and 3 bases had no gene match. The CDR3 spells CASSADRNNQPQHF. The CDR3 DNA sequence: TGTGCCAGCAGTGCGGACAGGAACAATCAGCCCCAGCATTTT. The full variable domain, rest sourced from reference TRBV2 and TRBJ1-5, is EPEVTQTPSHQVTQMGQEVILRCVPISNHLYFYWYRQILGQKVEFLVSFYNNEISEKSEIFDDQFSVERPDGSNFTLKIRSTKLEDSAMYFCASSADRNNQPQHFGDGTRLSIL.

This clone has more than one count but fewer than ten. V is TRBV7-9 and J is TRBJ2-5; weak D call: TRBD2 (6 bases). Trimming took 4 bases from V and 5 from J, leaving 14 bases between them. The germline gives CDR1 SEHNR, CDR2 FQNEAQ (reference sequence). The CDR3 sequence is 14 residues long. CDR3 bases: TGTGCCAGCAGCTCAGTGTGGGGACTGGAGACCCAGTACTTC. It codes for CASSSVWGLETQYF.

This chain connects TRBV5-8 to TRBJ2-3; D is perhaps TRBD2 (6 bases). The CDR3 contains 16 residues. V lost 6 bases to trimming and J lost 3 bases, with 20 bases between them. The germline CDR1 and CDR2 sequences are SGHTS and YDEGEE. CDR3 nucleotides: TGTGCCAGCATCGGGTACTGGGGGGTACAAACAGATACGCAGTATTTT. Translated: CASIGYWGVQTDTQYF.

This sequence joins TRBV28 and TRBJ1-3; TRBD1 is a possible D gene (6 bases). Per germline, CDR1 MDHEN and CDR2 SYDVKM. Trimming pared 4 bases from V and 2 bases from J, leaving 18 bases between. The CDR3 spans 17 residues. This chain's CDR3 is CASSYQTGTFTGNTIYF. The DNA of the CDR3 is TGTGCCAGCAGTTATCAGACAGGAACCTTCACTGGAAACACCATATATTTT. Using reference TRBV28 and TRBJ1-3 for the parts outside the CDR3, the full variable domain is DVKVTQSSRYLVKRTGEKVFLECVQDMDHENMFWYRQDPGLGLRLIYFSYDVKMKEKGDIPEGYSVSREKKERFSLILESASTNQTSMYLCASSYQTGTFTGNTIYFGEGSWLTVV.

The chain links TRBV10-1 to TRBJ1-1; no firm D call. Trimming stripped 0 bases from V and 2 bases from J, with 10 bases between. This CDR3 comprises 15 residues. CDR1 is WNHNN and CDR2 is SYGVQD in the germline V gene (reference sequence). CDR3 DNA sequence: TGCGCCAGCAGTGAGTCATCCGAGGGAAACACTGAAGCTTTCTTT. Residues: CASSESSEGNTEAFF.

The V and J genes are TRBV5-6 and TRBJ1-1, with TRBD1 matching over 12 bases. J lost 8 bases, V lost 3 bases, and 2 bases had no gene match. Per germline, CDR1 SGHDT and CDR2 YYEEEE. The CDR3 has 13 residues. Written as DNA, the CDR3 is TGTGCCAGCAGCTATGGGACAGGGGGCGAAGCTTTCTTT. This translates into CASSYGTGGEAFF.

Only a few counts were recorded for this clone. The chain is built from TRBV11-2 and TRBJ2-5; possibly TRBD1 for D (6 bases). The V end was cut by 2 bases, the J end by 4 bases, with 11 bases between. The length of the CDR3 is 14 residues. Germline loops: CDR1 SGHAT, CDR2 FQNNGV. The CDR3 coding sequence is TGTGCCAGCAGCTTAATTCCCAGGGGAGAGACCCAGTACTTC. The encoded protein is CASSLIPRGETQYF.

The J gene is TRBJ1-1, the V gene TRBV6-6; no clear D gene. Germline CDR1 MNHNY, CDR2 SVGAGI (reference sequence). V was shortened by 4 bases and J by 2 bases, with 8 bases between the two germline ends. The CDR3 is made up of 13 amino acids. As DNA, the CDR3 is TGTGCCAGCAGTTTTGACATTAACACTGAAGCTTTCTTT. Its protein product is CASSFDINTEAFF.

The gene calls are TRBV4-1 and TRBJ1-6; 7 positions match TRBD1. Germline values: CDR1 MGHRA, CDR2 YSYEKL. There are 15 residues in the CDR3. V shed 4 bases and J 2 bases; nucleotides not matched to a gene: 2. CDR3 in amino acids: CASSLGTAYNSPLHF. The CDR3 DNA sequence: TGCGCCAGCAGCCTCGGGACAGCCTATAATTCACCCCTCCACTTT.

This clone was detected many times. The genes are TRBV19 and TRBJ2-3; 7 nucleotides agree with TRBD2. This CDR3 contains 18 residues. V shed 3 bases, J shed 2 bases, and the junction held 14 bases outside the gene matches. Germline lookup yields CDR1 LNHDA and CDR2 SQIVND (reference sequence). CDR3 sequence reads: CASSMGVGGGSNTDTQYF. Here the CDR3 DNA reads TGTGCCAGTAGTATGGGGGTAGGCGGGGGAAGCAACACAGATACGCAGTATTTT.

This chain uses TRBV5-1 with TRBJ2-1; D is perhaps TRBD1 (6 bases). Deletions cut 0 bases from V and 10 bases from J, with 14 bases between. This CDR3 region has 14 residues. Germline lookup yields CDR1 SGHRS and CDR2 YFSETQ. The CDR3 nucleotides are TGCGCCAGCAGCTTGGCCGGGCAGGGGTTCGAGCAGTTCTTC. This sequence encodes CASSLAGQGFEQFF.

The chain uses TRBV28 and TRBJ1-3, with D possibly matching TRBD1 (5 bases). CDR1 is MDHEN, CDR2 SYDVKM, per germline. The CDR3 runs 14 residues. V was cut by 2 bases and J by 4 bases, with 9 bases left in between. The CDR3 spells CASSLAQGGNTIYF. CDR3 coding DNA: TGTGCCAGCAGTTTAGCCCAGGGCGGAAACACCATATATTTT.

This clone was detected only a few times. V gene TRBV5-1 combines with J gene TRBJ2-1; D may be TRBD2 (5 bases). V shed 4 bases and J shed 0 bases, with 11 bases lying between them. CDR3 length: 15 amino acids. Germline lookup yields CDR1 SGHRS and CDR2 YFSETQ. As DNA, the CDR3 is TGCGCCAGCAGCCTAGAGGGTAGCTCCTACAATGAGCAGTTCTTC. This gives the protein CASSLEGSSYNEQFF.

This clone was detected only a few times. The CDR3 reads CASSPKGGAETYEQYF. The CDR3 bases are TGTGCCAGCTCCCCGAAGGGAGGGGCCGAAACCTACGAGCAGTACTTC. V and J are TRBV18 and TRBJ2-7; 7 bases map to TRBD2. The trim removed 6 bases at V and 2 bases at J, leaving 13 bases unmatched. Germline CDR1 KGHSH, CDR2 LQKENI. CDR3 length: 16 residues. Full variable domain (remainder filled in from reference TRBV18 and TRBJ2-7): NAGVMQNPRHLVRRRGQEARLRCSPMKGHSHVYWYRQLPEEGLKFMVYLQKENIIDESGMPKERFSAEFPKEGPSILRIQQVVRGDSAAYFCASSPKGGAETYEQYFGPGTRLTVT.

This clone was picked up a small number of times. This chain links TRBV28 with TRBJ2-7, with a possible D match to TRBD1 (7 bases). Germline lookup yields CDR1 MDHEN and CDR2 SYDVKM. V was pared by 4 bases and J by 2 bases, with 9 bases between. This CDR3 is built from 13 residues. CDR3 residues: CASSWRGPYEQYF. The CDR3 DNA sequence: TGTGCCAGCAGTTGGAGGGGGCCCTACGAGCAGTACTTC.

The J gene is TRBJ2-1, the V gene TRBV5-4; no firm D call. The V end was cut by 4 bases, the J end by 10 bases, with 18 bases between. From germline, CDR1 is SGHNT and CDR2 YYREEE (reference sequence). This CDR3 comprises 14 residues. The CDR3 nucleotides read TGTGCCAGCAGCCTGGCATCCACTAAGCACGAGCAGTTCTTC. This gives the protein CASSLASTKHEQFF.

The V call is TRBV5-5, the J call TRBJ2-1, with a weak D call TRBD2 (5 bases). CDR3 length: 15 amino acids. V lost 0 bases, J lost 2 bases, and 9 bases lay in between. Germline CDR1 is SGHKS and CDR2 is YYEKEE (reference sequence). The CDR3 protein is CASSLGPGTYNEQFF. The CDR3 nucleotides read TGTGCCAGCAGCTTGGGCCCGGGAACCTACAATGAGCAGTTCTTC. The full variable domain, completed using reference TRBV5-5 and TRBJ2-1, is DAGVTQSPTHLIKTRGQQVTLRCSPISGHKSVSWYQQVLGQGPQFIFQYYEKEERGRGNFPDRFSARQFPNYSSELNVNALLLGDSALYLCASSLGPGTYNEQFFGPGTRLTVL.